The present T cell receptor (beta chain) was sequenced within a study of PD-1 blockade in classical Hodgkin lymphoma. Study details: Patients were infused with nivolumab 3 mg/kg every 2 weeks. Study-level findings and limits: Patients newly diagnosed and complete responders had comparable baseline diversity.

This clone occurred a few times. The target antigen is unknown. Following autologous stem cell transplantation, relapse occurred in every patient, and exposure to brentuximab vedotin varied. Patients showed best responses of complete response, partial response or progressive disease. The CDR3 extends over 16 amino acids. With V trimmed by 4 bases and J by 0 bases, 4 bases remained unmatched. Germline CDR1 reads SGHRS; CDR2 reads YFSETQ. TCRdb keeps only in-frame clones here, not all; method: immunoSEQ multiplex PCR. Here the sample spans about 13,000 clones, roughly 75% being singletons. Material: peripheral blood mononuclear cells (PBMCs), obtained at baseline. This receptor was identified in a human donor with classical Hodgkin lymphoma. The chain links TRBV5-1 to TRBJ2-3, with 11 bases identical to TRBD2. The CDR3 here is CASSRGTSGSTDTQYF. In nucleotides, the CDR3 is TGCGCCAGCAGCCGGGGGACTAGCGGTAGCACAGATACGCAGTATTTT.